The entry below describes one TCR beta chain. What it binds is not known. One junction end does not reproduce the germline sequence, and a read error may be involved. Germline CDR1 reads SGHRS; CDR2 reads YFSETQ. The length of the CDR3 is 17 residues. This sample is part of a study of blood T cells in healthy people across ages. Study conclusions and caveats: Unsorted PBMC material precluded a definitive naive versus antigen-experienced comparison.

Every donor provided 9.5 to 10 milliliters of peripheral blood. Per individual sample, total RNA of at least 5 micrograms was extracted. Together with a sample-barcoded 5' primer, a J-beta primer mix was included in a second PCR lasting roughly 6 to 12 cycles. The template-switch adaptor, which had 12 random nucleotides, put a tag on each cDNA molecule. TCRdb used MiXCR to reprocess the 5' RACE reads, holding one entry per CDR3 protein. The table lists about 640,000 distinct CDR3 sequences, about 30% of them singletons. This TCR was sampled from a woman over 75 in good health. Sequenced input: blood. The V gene is TRBV5-1, the J gene TRBJ2-7; D gene uncertain. The CDR3 protein is CAGSSAEIGNPAYEQYF. CDR3 bases: TGCGCCGGCAGCTCTGCTGAAATAGGGAACCCCGCTTACGAGCAGTACTTC.